The 31 T cell receptor beta chains given below trace back to one sample, sequenced in a study of cytomegalovirus exposure and HLA in healthy donors. In the PCR, 60 Vbeta and 13 Jbeta primers were used. Sequencing was performed with immunoSEQ multiplex PCR; in TCRdb, only in-frame clones are kept and a portion is missing. This table has roughly 87,000 clones, more than 70% appearing once. The material sequenced was PBMCs. The source of these receptors is a man in his sixties in good health and CMV-seronegative.

J is TRBJ2-5 and V is TRBV7-2; D gene unclear. The CDR3 is 13 residues long. From germline, CDR1 is SGHTA and CDR2 FQGNSA. V was pared by 5 bases and J by 2 bases, with 9 bases between. CDR3 loop: CASSRSRQETQYF. CDR3 DNA: TGTGCCAGCAGCCGATCTCGGCAAGAGACCCAGTACTTC.

This rearrangement joins TRBV5-6 to TRBJ2-3; 7 positions agree with TRBD1. The CDR3 is made up of 15 amino acids. From germline, CDR1 is SGHDT and CDR2 YYEEEE. Trimming cost V 3 bases and J 0 bases; bases outside gene matches: 4. The DNA for the CDR3 is TGTGCCAGCAGCTCCTTGGACAGGAGCACAGATACGCAGTATTTT. It yields the protein CASSSLDRSTDTQYF.

The V and J genes are TRBV5-4 and TRBJ2-7, with D maybe TRBD2 (5 bases). V lost 1 base and J 0 bases, leaving 11 bases between the germline ends. The CDR3 runs to 15 residues. Germline V gives CDR1 SGHNT, CDR2 YYREEE (reference sequence). The CDR3 loop reads CASSLSALASYEQYF. DNA of the CDR3: TGTGCCAGCAGCTTGTCGGCTCTAGCCTCCTACGAGCAGTACTTC. Together with reference TRBV5-4 and TRBJ2-7, the CDR3 gives the full variable domain: ETGVTQSPTHLIKTRGQQVTLRCSSQSGHNTVSWYQQALGQGPQFIFQYYREEENGRGNFPPRFSGLQFPNYSSELNVNALELDDSALYLCASSLSALASYEQYFGPGTRLTVT.

V and J are TRBV11-2 and TRBJ1-3; 8 positions match TRBD1. After removal of 5 bases from V and 0 bases from J, the junction contained 3 bases not matched to a gene. CDR1 is SGHAT, CDR2 FQNNGV, per germline. CDR3 length equals 15 residues. In DNA form, the CDR3 reads TGTGCCAGCAGCCGGGACAGGACCTCTGGAAACACCATATATTTT. This gives the protein CASSRDRTSGNTIYF.

J is TRBJ2-5 and V is TRBV6-6; D not certain. The J call may be wrong; the DNA end is better matched by TRBJ2-7. Germline-derived CDR1 and CDR2 are MNHNY and SVGAGI (reference sequence). CDR3 length: 13 amino acids. The CDR3 nucleotides are TGTGCCAGCAGTTACCCAGGTTCCTACGAGCAGTACTTC. Translating gives CASSYPGSYEQYF.

The CDR3 sequence: CASSGGGLLNYGYTF. DNA for the CDR3: TGTGCCAGCAGCGGTGGGGGCCTCCTTAACTATGGCTACACCTTC. The chain carries TRBV6-5 and TRBJ1-2, with D perhaps TRBD1 (6 bases). The CDR3 covers 15 residues. Germline V gives CDR1 MNHEY, CDR2 SVGAGI. V lost 6 bases, J lost 1 base, and 15 bases lay in between.

About this clone: The germline gene is not matched at one end of the junction; a read error may be the cause. V is TRBV7-7 and J is TRBJ2-1, with TRBD2 matching over 7 bases. CDR3 length: 17 residues. Germline lookup yields CDR1 SSHAT and CDR2 FNYEAQ (reference sequence). CDR3 nucleotide sequence: TGTGCTAGCAGCTTAGTCAAATTGGGGGGGAAATGCAATGAGCAGTTCTTC. This translates into CASSLVKLGGKCNEQFF.

V is TRBV29-1 and J is TRBJ2-2, with 10 bases identical to TRBD1. Germline trimming cut 7 bases from V and 6 bases from J; bases unmatched to any gene: 11. Germline V gene sequence: CDR1 SQVTM, CDR2 ANQGSEA. This CDR3 comprises 15 residues. CDR3 nucleotide sequence: TGCAGCGGAAAGAAACCGGGACAGGGGTCCGGGGAGCTGTTTTTT. Translation gives CSGKKPGQGSGELFF.

The sample holds a few counts of this clone. Other DNA sequences of this sample code for an identical CDR3. The chain combines TRBV4-2 with TRBJ1-1, with a weak D call TRBD1 (6 bases). The CDR3 contains 15 residues. Per the germline V gene, CDR1 is LGHNA and CDR2 is YNFKEQ. The V gene lost 1 base and the J gene lost 0 bases, with 9 bases spanning the gap. CDR3 in amino acids: CASSQGGTLNTEAFF. The CDR3 DNA sequence: TGTGCCAGCAGCCAAGGGGGGACACTGAACACTGAAGCTTTCTTT.

Details on this clone: One junction end does not reproduce the germline sequence, and a read error may be involved. This rearrangement joins TRBV27 to TRBJ1-6; unclear D gene. CDR1 is MNHEY, CDR2 SMNVEV, per germline (reference sequence). The CDR3 totals 16 residues. DNA for the CDR3: TGTGCCAGCAGTCCTCCCCCCGTCATCAATAGTTCACCCCCCCACTTT. It encodes CASSPPPVINSSPPHF.

This rearrangement joins TRBV9 to TRBJ2-1; perhaps D is TRBD1 or TRBD2 (6 bases each). Trimming cost V 4 bases and J 6 bases, with 11 bases left between them. CDR1 SGDLS and CDR2 YYNGEE come from the germline V gene. The CDR3 is made up of 13 amino acids. The CDR3 sequence is CASSLGGGNEQFF. In DNA, the CDR3 is TGTGCCAGCAGCCTAGGAGGGGGCAATGAGCAGTTCTTC.

The rearrangement joins TRBV7-2 to TRBJ2-5; 10 positions match TRBD2. The DNA end favors TRBJ2-7, so the J call may be wrong. Germline V CDR1 and CDR2: SGHTA, FQGNSA. CDR3 length: 15 amino acids. CDR3 in amino acids: CASSLSSGGSYEQYF. In nucleotides, the CDR3 is TGTGCCAGCAGCCTATCTAGCGGGGGTTCCTACGAGCAGTACTTC.

The chain employs TRBV7-8 and TRBJ1-6; D perhaps matches TRBD1 (5 bases). Germline assignment: CDR1 SGHVS and CDR2 FQNEAQ. The CDR3 length is 14 residues. Deletions cut 3 bases from V and 9 bases from J, with 12 bases between. CDR3 nucleotide sequence: TGTGCCAGCAGCTTGCAGGGAAAAGGTTCACCCCTCCACTTT. Encoded protein: CASSLQGKGSPLHF.

The rearrangement joins TRBV21-1 to TRBJ1-2. TRBV21-1 has pseudogene status. The length of the CDR3 is 11 residues. The CDR3 loop reads CASPVRYGYTF. In nucleotides, the CDR3 is TGTGCCAGCCCGGTTCGCTATGGCTACACCTTC.

The chain recombines TRBV6-6 with TRBJ2-1; TRBD2 is a possible D gene (6 bases). The ends were cut back, 6 bases at V and 8 bases at J, with 11 bases in the middle. Germline V CDR1 and CDR2: MNHNY, SVGAGI (reference sequence). The CDR3 contains 12 residues. This CDR3 reads CASRGTPDEQFF. The CDR3 nucleotides are TGTGCCAGCAGGGGGACTCCGGATGAGCAGTTCTTC.

This clone was found many times. The V and J genes are TRBV5-1 and TRBJ1-4, with TRBD1 as a possible D gene (6 bases). The V gene lost 0 bases and the J gene lost 7 bases, with 10 bases spanning the gap. The length of the CDR3 is 14 residues. CDR1 is SGHRS and CDR2 is YFSETQ in the germline V gene. The CDR3 bases are TGCGCCAGCAGCTTGGAAAGGGGGTCTGAAAAACTGTTTTTT. The encoded protein is CASSLERGSEKLFF.

This clone was seen a few times. The rearrangement uses TRBV12-5 and TRBJ1-5, with D tentatively TRBD1 (5 bases). The V end lost 4 bases, the J end lost 4 bases, and 8 bases lay between the germline ends. The CDR3 totals 13 residues. The germline gives CDR1 LGHNT, CDR2 FRNRAP. CDR3 region: CASGSQGNQPQHF. CDR3 in DNA: TGTGCTAGTGGTTCTCAGGGAAATCAGCCCCAGCATTTT.

Of note for this clone: At one boundary the junction diverges from the germline segment, which might be a read error. The chain links TRBV19 to TRBJ1-2, with 7 nucleotides matching TRBD1. The V gene's germline CDR1 is LNHDA and CDR2 SQIVND (reference sequence). The CDR3 spans 12 residues. The chain's CDR3 is CASTSGGSPTLF. Written as DNA, the CDR3 is TGTGCCAGTACCTCAGGGGGATCACCTACGCTCTTC.

A few counts support this clone. The chain combines TRBV18 with TRBJ2-4; 7 nucleotides match TRBD1. The germline V gene encodes CDR1 KGHSH and CDR2 LQKENI. After removal of 0 bases from V and 9 bases from J, the junction contained 5 bases not matched to a gene. The CDR3 has 14 amino acids. CDR3 sequence reads: CASSPPGTDPIQYF. The CDR3, as DNA: TGTGCCAGCTCACCACCGGGGACAGACCCCATTCAGTACTTC.

This chain connects TRBV7-3 to TRBJ2-7; tentatively, D is TRBD1 (5 bases). V gave up 5 bases and J gave up 2 bases, with 10 bases separating them. Germline loops: CDR1 SGHTA, CDR2 FQGTGA. The CDR3 has 13 amino acids. CDR3 sequence reads: CASSPQGPYEQYF. The CDR3 nucleotides read TGTGCCAGCAGCCCCCAGGGTCCCTACGAGCAGTACTTC. Based on the CDR3 plus reference TRBV7-3 and TRBJ2-7, the full variable domain is GAGVSQTPSNKVTEKGKYVELRCDPISGHTALYWYRQSLGQGPEFLIYFQGTGAADDSGLPNDRFFAVRPEGSVSTLKIQRTERGDSAVYLCASSPQGPYEQYFGPGTRLTVT.

This clone has just a few counts. The genes are TRBV30 and TRBJ1-4, with D perhaps matching TRBD1 (6 bases). Germline lookup yields CDR1 GTSNPN and CDR2 SVGIG (reference sequence). The V and J ends lost 3 bases and 3 bases respectively, with 14 bases between them. There are 15 residues in the CDR3. As DNA, the CDR3 is TGTGCCTGGAGGGAACAGGGATTGCCTAATGAAAAACTGTTTTTT. Translated: CAWREQGLPNEKLFF.

Regarding this clone: One junction end does not reproduce the germline sequence, and a read error may be involved. The chain uses TRBV5-1 and TRBJ2-2; D may be TRBD1 (5 bases). CDR3 length: 15 residues. Germline-derived CDR1 and CDR2 are SGHRS and YFSETQ. For the CDR3, the DNA is TGCGCCAGCAACTTGGTAGGGGCCCCCACCGGGGAGCTGTTTTTT. Its protein is CASNLVGAPTGELFF.

The V call is TRBV5-1, the J call TRBJ2-7; 16 bases map to TRBD2. The V gene's germline CDR1 is SGHRS and CDR2 YFSETQ. The CDR3 has 16 amino acids. Trimming took 3 bases from V and 4 from J; bases not matched to a gene: 4. Here the CDR3 reads CASSSGTSGGAYEQYF. In nucleotides, the CDR3 is TGCGCCAGCAGCTCCGGGACTAGCGGGGGGGCTTACGAGCAGTACTTC.

This clone was picked up one time. The chain is built from TRBV6-1 and TRBJ2-7; D is possibly TRBD1 (6 bases). Trimming removed 4 bases at V and 7 bases at J, with 17 bases between. Germline V CDR1 and CDR2: MNHNS, SASEGT. The CDR3 totals 14 residues. The CDR3 region has the DNA TGTGCCAGCAGTGGGCAGGGGACGACGGGTGAGCAGTACTTC. It specifies CASSGQGTTGEQYF.

The chain couples TRBV19 to TRBJ2-1; D not resolved. The CDR3 has 13 residues. The germline gives CDR1 LNHDA, CDR2 SQIVND (reference sequence). Between the trimmed V and J ends, which lost 6 bases and 9 bases, there was a span of 15 bases. The CDR3, as DNA: TGTGCCAGTAGACCCCGCCCGTCCGGTGAGCAGTTCTTC. Its protein is CASRPRPSGEQFF.

The rearrangement links TRBV6-5 to TRBJ2-2, with TRBD1 matching over 10 bases. V lost 6 bases, J lost 3 bases, and 4 bases stayed unmatched. The CDR3 has 15 residues. Looked up from germline, CDR1 is MNHEY and CDR2 is SVGAGI. The CDR3 region is CASRPGTGDTGELFF. CDR3 in DNA: TGTGCCAGCAGACCCGGGACAGGGGACACCGGGGAGCTGTTTTTT.

This chain links TRBV21-1 with TRBJ1-1. TRBV21-1 has pseudogene status. The length of the CDR3 is 16 residues. The CDR3 spells CASSSQVGSIVLGAFF. CDR3 DNA sequence: TGTGCCAGCAGCTCTCAGGTGGGGAGTATTGTATTAGGAGCTTTCTTT.

V and J are TRBV19 and TRBJ1-1, with TRBD1 matching 8 bases. Trimming took 1 base from V and 9 from J; bases not matched to a gene: 13. Germline values: CDR1 LNHDA, CDR2 SQIVND (reference sequence). The CDR3 contains 16 residues. CDR3 amino acids: CASSIAGGAGSRKAFF. DNA for the CDR3: TGTGCCAGTAGTATAGCAGGGGGCGCCGGATCCCGAAAAGCTTTCTTT. Drawing the rest from reference TRBV19 and TRBJ1-1, the complete variable domain is DGGITQSPKYLFRKEGQNVTLSCEQNLNHDAMYWYRQDPGQGLRLIYYSQIVNDFQKGDIAEGYSVSREKKESFPLTVTSAQKNPTAFYLCASSIAGGAGSRKAFFGQGTRLTVV.

This rearrangement joins TRBV15 to TRBJ1-6; D gene uncertain. There are 17 residues in the CDR3. V shed 2 bases and J shed 10 bases, with 21 bases lying between them. Germline lookup yields CDR1 LNHNV and CDR2 YYDKDF (reference sequence). CDR3 protein: CATSRSYPTETGSPLHF. The CDR3 DNA reads as TGTGCCACCAGCAGATCCTACCCGACGGAGACCGGGTCACCCCTCCACTTT.

The chain employs TRBV5-1 and TRBJ2-3; 11 bases are shared with TRBD2. V lost 0 bases, J lost 1 base, and 4 bases stayed unmatched. This CDR3 has 17 amino acids. Germline loops: CDR1 SGHRS, CDR2 YFSETQ. The CDR3 spells CASSLVAGGPGTDTQYF. The CDR3 bases are TGCGCCAGCAGCTTGGTAGCGGGGGGGCCGGGCACAGATACGCAGTATTTT.

The V call is TRBV7-2, the J call TRBJ2-3; 8 bases agree with TRBD1. The V and J ends lost 5 bases and 3 bases, in that order; junction bases with no gene match: 4. The V gene's germline CDR1 is SGHTA and CDR2 FQGNSA. This CDR3 has 14 amino acids. The CDR3 spells CASSATGATDTQYF. In DNA form, the CDR3 reads TGTGCCAGCAGCGCGACAGGGGCGACAGATACGCAGTATTTT.